Listed below are T cell receptor beta chains from one sample, sequenced in a study of T cells in Graves' hyperthyroidism and ophthalmopathy. MiXCR, applied by TCRdb to the multiplex PCR reads, yields one record per CDR3 protein. Of 700,000 or so distinct CDR3 sequences in the sample, 14% are singletons; the top ten hold approximately 12%. Source material: blood. The source is a woman aged 45-65 years with Graves' ophthalmopathy. The CDR3 runs from the conserved cysteine through the conserved F or W. A D gene is named only where the DNA matches it firmly. A row's size may be missing; if present it is once, few, many or a size class.

d_call j_call v_call clone_size cdr3_nt cdr3_aa
TRBD2 TRBJ2-1 TRBV4-1 few TGCGCCAGCAGCCAAGATTGGGGACTACAGTTCTTC CASSQDWGLQFF
TRBD2 TRBJ2-7 TRBV24-1 NA TGTGCCACCAGTGAGTCTAGCGGAGGGGACTACAATGAGCAGTACTTC CATSESSGGDYNEQYF
TRBD2 TRBJ2-7 TRBV2 NA TGTGCCAGCAATAGCGGGGGGCAAGCCTACGAGCAGTACTTC CASNSGGQAYEQYF
TRBD2 TRBJ2-3 TRBV6-1 NA TGTGCCAGCAGTCTCCGGCGGGAGGGAAAAGATACGCAGTATTTT CASSLRREGKDTQYF
TRBD1 TRBJ1-3 TRBV4-2 NA TGTGCCAGCAGCCAAGGCAGGGGGCTAGACACCATATATTTT CASSQGRGLDTIYF
TRBD1 TRBJ2-7 TRBV10-3 many TGTGCCATCAGTCGGGACAGCTCCTACGAGCAGTACTTC CAISRDSSYEQYF
NA TRBJ1-2 TRBV14 many TGTGCCAGCAGCCAAGGAGACGCGCTCTATGGCTACACCTTC CASSQGDALYGYTF
NA TRBJ2-7 TRBV24-1 few TGTGCCACCAGTGCTCTCTCACTCCCCGAGCAGTACTTC CATSALSLPEQYF
NA TRBJ2-1 TRBV6-6 NA TGTGCCAGCAGTTACTCGGGATATGAGCAGTTCTTC CASSYSGYEQFF
NA TRBJ2-1 TRBV6-2/TRBV6-3 many TGTGCCAGCCACCAAACGCCGAATGAGCAGTTCTTC CASHQTPNEQFF
TRBD2 TRBJ2-1 TRBV7-9 NA TGTGCCAGCAGCTCCAACCGACTAGCGGGAGGGGCGAAGGAGCAGTTCTTC CASSSNRLAGGAKEQFF
NA TRBJ2-3 TRBV2 many TGTGCCAGCACCGGGACCCCAGATACGCAGTATTTT CASTGTPDTQYF
NA TRBJ2-2 TRBV20-1 few TGCAGTGCTAGCCGTGACGGACCCACCGGGGAGCTGTTTTTT CSASRDGPTGELFF
NA TRBJ1-1 TRBV7-2 many TGTGCCAGCAGCACTTCAGGACCGTACACTGAAGCTTTCTTT CASSTSGPYTEAFF
NA TRBJ2-7 TRBV12-3/TRBV12-4 many TGTGCCAGCAGGGTTAACAGGGATTCGGGTGAGCAGTACTTC CASRVNRDSGEQYF
TRBD2 TRBJ2-7 TRBV6-2/TRBV6-3 many TGTGCCAGCAGTTACCCACTAGTCGCGGGAGAGAGAAGTGGGGCCTACGAGCAGTACTTC CASSYPLVAGERSGAYEQYF
NA TRBJ2-1 TRBV11-1 many TGTGCCAGCAGCTTAGCTGGGGGGAGGAATGAGCAGTTCTTC CASSLAGGRNEQFF
TRBD1 TRBJ2-5 TRBV7-2 many TGTGCCAGCAGCTTAGATGGGACAGGCCCCCGGGAGACCCAGTACTTC CASSLDGTGPRETQYF
TRBD2 TRBJ2-5 TRBV24-1 NA TGTGCCACCGGGGCTAGCGGGATAGAGACCCAGTACTTC CATGASGIETQYF
NA TRBJ1-6 TRBV30 many TGTGCCTGGAGTGAGGGGGATTCACCCCTCCACTTT CAWSEGDSPLHF
TRBD1 TRBJ1-3 TRBV4-2 NA TGTGCCAGCAGCCTCCGGGACAGAACCTCCGGGGGCTCTGGAAACACCATATATTTT CASSLRDRTSGGSGNTIYF
TRBD1 TRBJ1-1 TRBV29-1 many TGCAGCGTTGACAGGGGGCAGGGTGAGAAAGCTTTCTTT CSVDRGQGEKAFF
TRBD2 TRBJ2-2 TRBV2 many TGTGCCAGCAGTCCTGGACTAGCGGGAGGCCTGGCCACCGGGGAGCTGTTTTTT CASSPGLAGGLATGELFF
TRBD1 TRBJ1-2 TRBV6-1 few TGTGCCAGCAGGCGGGGACAGGGAGTCTATGGCTACACCTTC CASRRGQGVYGYTF
NA TRBJ2-7 TRBV27 few TGTGCCAGCAACAAAAATGGACTCAACTACGAGCAGTACTTC CASNKNGLNYEQYF
TRBD2 TRBJ2-3 TRBV4-2 few TGCGCCAGCAGCCAAGATTTGGCGGGAGGCACAGATACGCAGTATTTT CASSQDLAGGTDTQYF
NA TRBJ2-7 TRBV15 many TGTGCCACCAGCAGAGATCTCACCGGGACCTTGTACGAGCAGTACTTC CATSRDLTGTLYEQYF
TRBD1 TRBJ1-2 TRBV4-2 NA TGTGCCAGCAGCCAAGGACAGGGGGCGAGTGGCTACACCTTC CASSQGQGASGYTF
TRBD1 TRBJ1-5 TRBV6-2/TRBV6-3 NA TGTGCCAGCAGTGGGGACTCACAGGGGGCAGACCAGCCCCAGCATTTT CASSGDSQGADQPQHF
TRBD1 TRBJ2-3 TRBV24-1 many TGTGCCACCAGTGGGGGACAGGGACGTGCAGATACGCAGTATTTT CATSGGQGRADTQYF
NA TRBJ1-4 TRBV6-2/TRBV6-3 NA TGTGCCAGCAGTACCTCAAGGGGCACGGCAGAAAAACTGTTTTTT CASSTSRGTAEKLFF
TRBD2 TRBJ2-3 TRBV2 NA TGTGCCAGCTGTTCTAGCGGGAGCCCTAGCACAGATACGCAGTATTTT CASCSSGSPSTDTQYF
NA TRBJ1-5 TRBV6-2/TRBV6-3 many TGTGCCAGCAGTTCCGGACAGAATACAAATCAGCCCCAGCATTTT CASSSGQNTNQPQHF
TRBD1 TRBJ1-1 TRBV6-2/TRBV6-3 many TGTGCCAGCAGTTCGCTGGACAGGGGCCGGGACACTGAAGCTTTCTTT CASSSLDRGRDTEAFF
TRBD2 TRBJ2-1 TRBV6-2/TRBV6-3 NA TGTGCCAGCAGCTCAGCGGGAGGGAAGTACAATGAGCAGTTCTTC CASSSAGGKYNEQFF
NA TRBJ1-1 TRBV20-1 few TGCAGTGCTAGAGACCGAAGAGGGGGGTGGGACACTGAAGCTTTCTTT CSARDRRGGWDTEAFF
NA TRBJ1-1 TRBV2 NA TGTGCCAGCAGTGGGGACTTGAACACTGAAGCTTTCTTT CASSGDLNTEAFF
NA TRBJ2-2 TRBV24-1 NA TGTGCCACCAGTGAGGCAGAGGGGAACACCGGGGAGCTGTTTTTT CATSEAEGNTGELFF
NA TRBJ2-1 TRBV27 many TGTGCCAGCAGTTTACCCCGACTAGGATTATACAATGAGCAGTTCTTC CASSLPRLGLYNEQFF
NA TRBJ2-3 TRBV29-1 NA TGCAGCGTTGTGCGGGATGGGGGCACAGATACGCAGTATTTT CSVVRDGGTDTQYF
NA TRBJ2-7 TRBV9 NA TGTGCCAGCAGCGTCGGATCGAACCTCTACGAGCAGTACTTC CASSVGSNLYEQYF
TRBD2 TRBJ2-6 TRBV2 NA TGTGCCAGCACCCAGGGACTAGCGGGAGTTGGGGCCAACGTCCTGACTTTC CASTQGLAGVGANVLTF
TRBD2 TRBJ2-1 TRBV9 NA TGTGCCAGCAGCATACTGGGACTAGCGGAGTACAATGAGCAGTTCTTC CASSILGLAEYNEQFF
NA TRBJ1-4 TRBV5-1 few TGCGCCAGCAGCTTGGCAGGGGTTGGTGAAAAACTGTTTTTT CASSLAGVGEKLFF
TRBD1 TRBJ1-5 TRBV7-2 NA TGTGCCAGCAGCCTAGAACAGGGGTTCCTTAGCAATCAGCCCCAGCATTTT CASSLEQGFLSNQPQHF
NA TRBJ2-5 TRBV12-3/TRBV12-4 many TGTGCCAGCAGATCCCTGACAGGACACCAAGAGACCCAGTACTTC CASRSLTGHQETQYF
TRBD1 TRBJ2-1 TRBV28 many TGTGCCAGCAGGTCCGGGACAGGTTCATACTCCTACAATGAGCAGTTCTTC CASRSGTGSYSYNEQFF
TRBD2 TRBJ2-3 TRBV18 many TGTGCCAGCTCACCGACTCTAGCGGGAGAGGATACGCAGTATTTT CASSPTLAGEDTQYF
NA TRBJ2-1 TRBV7-3 many TGTGCCAGCAGCTTAACGGGTGGTGATTACAATGAGCAGTTCTTC CASSLTGGDYNEQFF
TRBD2 TRBJ2-7 TRBV29-1 few TGCAGCGTCGAGGGACTAGCGGGATTTTACGAGCAGTACTTC CSVEGLAGFYEQYF
NA TRBJ2-3 TRBV20-1 many TGCAGTGCCCTACTCACAGATACGCAGTATTTT CSALLTDTQYF
NA TRBJ2-3 TRBV7-2 NA TGTGCCAGCAGCTTGGGTGTCGCCGGCACAGATACGCAGTATTTT CASSLGVAGTDTQYF
TRBD1 TRBJ1-3 TRBV2 many TGTGCCAGCGGACGGGACAGGGGGCGCAGAACTGGAAACACCATATATTTT CASGRDRGRRTGNTIYF
NA TRBJ1-1 TRBV28 many TGTGCCAGCAGTTCTAGTGCGGACAGTGAAGGCACTGAAGCTTTCTTT CASSSSADSEGTEAFF
NA TRBJ2-1 TRBV28 many TGTGCCAGCAGTTTATTTGCTAGCTCCCCCTTCGGCGAGCAGTTCTTC CASSLFASSPFGEQFF
NA TRBJ2-1 TRBV5-6 many TGTGCCAGCAGCTTGGGCAGGTCCGTCCACAATGAGCAGTTCTTC CASSLGRSVHNEQFF
TRBD1 TRBJ2-7 TRBV14 NA TGTGCCAGCAGCCGAATATCGGGACAGGCCTACGAGCAGTACTTC CASSRISGQAYEQYF
NA TRBJ1-5 TRBV20-1 many TGCAGTGCTAGTACAGGGACGCTTGCCCAGCCCCAGCATTTT CSASTGTLAQPQHF
TRBD1 TRBJ1-1 TRBV27 many TGTGCCAGCAGTGAGATCCAGGGGGTAAGCACTGAAGCTTTCTTT CASSEIQGVSTEAFF